One T cell receptor beta chain is described in this entry. The source of the sample is a study of CD8 T cells in Susac syndrome. The authors carried out high-throughput sequencing of TCR beta. They applied it to CD8+ and CD4+ T cells obtained from blood. The TEMRA cells underwent FACS enrichment, while the CD8+ and CD4+ T cells underwent negative isolation. Random-hexamer reverse transcription was applied to about 0.45 to 1 ug RNA. Amplification of TCR beta CDR3 across 54 Vbeta and 13 Jbeta was performed with immunoSEQ multiplex PCR. TCRdb analysed the immunoSEQ multiplex PCR reads with MiXCR anew, one entry per CDR3 protein. The table shows about 240,000 distinct CDR3 sequences, with 90% to 96% occurring only once. This sequence was found in a human donor with Susac syndrome. The sample comprised CD4+ T cells from PBMCs.

The CDR3 loop is CASSFRAPSEYNEQFF. For the CDR3, the DNA is TGCGCCAGCAGCTTTCGGGCCCCCAGCGAATACAATGAGCAGTTCTTC. The genes are TRBV5-1 and TRBJ2-1; D ambiguous. Germline V CDR1 and CDR2: SGHRS, YFSETQ. This CDR3 has 16 amino acids. The V end was cut by 2 bases, the J end by 4 bases, with 16 bases between.